This entry concerns a single TCR beta chain. The CDR3 runs to 14 residues. V shed 10 bases, J shed 7 bases, and the junction held 9 bases outside the gene matches. CDR1 MNHNS and CDR2 SASEGT come from the germline V gene. These data belong to a study of T cell changes during pregnancy in multiple sclerosis. Libraries were prepared by immunoSEQ multiplex PCR; TCRdb keeps only in-frame clonotypes and omits some of them. Among fewer than 90,000 clones listed, 90% to 95% were seen once. This TCR derives from a female donor with multiple sclerosis, enrolled in a pregnancy study. Specimen: peripheral blood, collected in the third trimester of pregnancy. The chain has TRBV6-1 and TRBJ2-1, with 11 bases matching TRBD2. This chain's CDR3 is CAILIAGGPNEQFF. In nucleotides, the CDR3 is TGTGCCATCTTAATAGCGGGAGGGCCAAATGAGCAGTTCTTC.